The subject of this entry is one T cell receptor beta chain. Antigen specificity is unknown. The sample belongs to a study of graft-versus-host responses after intestinal transplantation. Across the whole study: Each recipient received a multivisceral, liver-intestinal, or isolated intestinal graft. Every recipient had anti-thymocyte globulin induction and roughly three years of tacrolimus plus steroids.

Findings and caveats of the study: Allografts of patients with graft-donor T cell macrochimerism showed high graft-versus-host to host-versus-graft clone ratios.

Produced via immunoSEQ multiplex PCR; TCRdb's table is partial and in-frame only. Here the sample spans 90,000 to 150,000 clones, around 96% being singletons. The TCR originated in a human donor who received an intestinal transplant. Sample: unstimulated CD8+ T cells sorted from spleen or lymph node cells, taken before intestinal transplant.

The chain's CDR3 is CASSQLGVKSSYEQYF. The CDR3 DNA follows: TGCGCCAGCAGCCAATTGGGGGTCAAGAGCTCCTACGAGCAGTACTTC. This rearrangement joins TRBV4-1 to TRBJ2-7, with D perhaps given as TRBD1 or TRBD2 (5 bases each). V was pared by 2 bases and J by 0 bases, with 14 bases between. From germline, CDR1 is MGHRA and CDR2 YSYEKL. The length of the CDR3 is 16 residues.